In its sample, the clone carrying this TCR beta chain was seen many times. These data belong to a study of T cells in Graves' hyperthyroidism and ophthalmopathy. RNA transcripts yielded amplified TCR beta CDR3 regions. The primer set for the first-round RT-PCR of the TCR CDR3 was HTBI. TCRdb reanalysed the multiplex PCR reads using MiXCR and keeps one entry per CDR3 protein. The sample shows 600,000 to 700,000 distinct CDR3 sequences, roughly 15% of them seen only once. V was cut by 0 bases and J by 7 bases, with 16 bases left in between. CDR1 and CDR2 from the germline V gene are SGHTA and FQGNSA. The length of the CDR3 is 15 residues.

This TCR was sampled from a woman aged 40 to 55 with Graves' ophthalmopathy. The chain employs TRBV7-2 and TRBJ2-7; D might be TRBD2 (6 bases). The specimen was blood. CDR3 sequence (DNA): TGTGCCAGCAGCTTAGCGTTTAGCGGATACTGGGAGCAGTACTTC. It codes for CASSLAFSGYWEQYF.